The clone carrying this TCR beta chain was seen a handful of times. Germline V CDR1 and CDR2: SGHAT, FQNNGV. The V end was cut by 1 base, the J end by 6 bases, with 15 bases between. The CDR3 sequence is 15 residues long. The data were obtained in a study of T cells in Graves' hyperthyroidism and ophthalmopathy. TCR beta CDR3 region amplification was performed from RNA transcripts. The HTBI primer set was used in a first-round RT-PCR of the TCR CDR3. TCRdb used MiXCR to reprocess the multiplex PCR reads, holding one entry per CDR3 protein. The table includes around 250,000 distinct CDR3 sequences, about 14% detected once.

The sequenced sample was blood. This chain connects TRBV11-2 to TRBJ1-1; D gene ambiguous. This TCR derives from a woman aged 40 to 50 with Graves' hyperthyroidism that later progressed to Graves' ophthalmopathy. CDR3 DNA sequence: TGTGCCAGCAGCTTAGTCGGGGAGGGTAGCCCTGAAGCTTTCTTT. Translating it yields CASSLVGEGSPEAFF.